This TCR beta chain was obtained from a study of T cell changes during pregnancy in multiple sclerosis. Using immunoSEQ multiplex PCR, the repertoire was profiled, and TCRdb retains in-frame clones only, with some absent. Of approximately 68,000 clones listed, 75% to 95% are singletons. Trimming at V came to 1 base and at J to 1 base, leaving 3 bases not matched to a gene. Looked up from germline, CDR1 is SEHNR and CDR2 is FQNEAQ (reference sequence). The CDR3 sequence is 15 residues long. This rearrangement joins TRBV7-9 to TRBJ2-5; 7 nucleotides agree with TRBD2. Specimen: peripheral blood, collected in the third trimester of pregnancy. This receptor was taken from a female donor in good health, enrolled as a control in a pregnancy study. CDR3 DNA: TGTGCCAGCAGCTTAGGGAGCGGGGCCCAAGAGACCCAGTACTTC. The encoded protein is CASSLGSGAQETQYF.